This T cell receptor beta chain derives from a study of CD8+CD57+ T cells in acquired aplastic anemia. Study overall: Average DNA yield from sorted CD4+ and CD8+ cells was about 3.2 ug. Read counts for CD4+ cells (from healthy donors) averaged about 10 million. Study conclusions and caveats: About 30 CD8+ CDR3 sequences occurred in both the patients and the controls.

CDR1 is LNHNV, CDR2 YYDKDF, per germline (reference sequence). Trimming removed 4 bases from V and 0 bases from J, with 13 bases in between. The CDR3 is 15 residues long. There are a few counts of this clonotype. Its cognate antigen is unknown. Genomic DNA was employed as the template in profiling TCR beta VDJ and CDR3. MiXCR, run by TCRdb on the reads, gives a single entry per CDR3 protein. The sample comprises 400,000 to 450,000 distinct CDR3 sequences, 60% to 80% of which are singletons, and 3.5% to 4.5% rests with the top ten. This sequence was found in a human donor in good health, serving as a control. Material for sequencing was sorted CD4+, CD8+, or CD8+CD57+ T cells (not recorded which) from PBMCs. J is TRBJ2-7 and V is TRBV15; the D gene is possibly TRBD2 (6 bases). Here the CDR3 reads CATSIGGTLSYEQYF. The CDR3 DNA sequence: TGTGCCACCAGCATAGGCGGGACTCTCTCCTACGAGCAGTACTTC.